One and the same sample provided the 25 T cell receptor beta chains below, sequenced in a study of early T cells in non-severe SARS-CoV-2 infection. TCRdb independently ran MiXCR on the 5' RACE reads; one entry per CDR3 protein. The sample comprises 85,000 to 90,000 distinct CDR3 sequences, 11% to 15% of which are singletons, and around 5.8% rests with the top ten. Specimen: whole blood. The origin of the receptors is an adult who was a healthcare worker with PCR-confirmed SARS-CoV-2 infection or an uninfected control (not recorded which).

V is TRBV12-3 or TRBV12-4 and J is TRBJ1-3; D not certain. Between the trimmed V and J ends, which lost 7 bases and 0 bases, there was a span of 10 bases. The CDR3 extends over 14 amino acids. CDR3 amino acids: CASMNPSSGNTIYF. The CDR3, as DNA: TGTGCCAGCATGAATCCTAGCTCTGGAAACACCATATATTTT.

In this sample, this clonotype turned up many times. The chain carries TRBV25-1 and TRBJ2-3; D is unclear. Germline CDR1 is MGHDK and CDR2 is SYGVNS. Trimming took 5 bases from V and 2 from J, leaving 11 bases between them. The CDR3 covers 14 residues. CDR3 in DNA: TGTGCCAGCAGTAAGGAGACTTTCACAGATACGCAGTATTTT. This encodes CASSKETFTDTQYF.

This clonotype has only a few counts. The V gene is TRBV7-2, the J gene TRBJ2-7; D call uncertain. The CDR3 is 12 residues long. Trimming took 7 bases from V and 6 from J, leaving 13 bases between them. Germline V CDR1 and CDR2: SGHTA, FQGNSA. CDR3 sequence: CASTEPPSEQYF. CDR3 nucleotides: TGTGCCAGCACCGAACCCCCATCCGAGCAGTACTTC.

This clonotype was detected a few times. The CDR3 reads CASSLVDSNYEQYF. The CDR3 region has the DNA TGCGCCAGCAGCTTGGTCGACAGCAACTACGAGCAGTACTTC. The chain couples TRBV5-1 to TRBJ2-7; D might be TRBD1 (5 bases). CDR3 length: 14 amino acids. Trimming shortened V by 0 bases and J by 3 bases, and 10 bases separated the two germline ends. From germline, CDR1 is SGHRS and CDR2 YFSETQ.

This clonotype has a handful of counts. The rearrangement links TRBV18 to TRBJ2-5; 12 bases fit TRBD1. The CDR3 has 16 residues. After removal of 0 bases from V and 4 bases from J, the junction contained 3 bases not matched to a gene. Germline loops: CDR1 KGHSH, CDR2 LQKENI. The CDR3 DNA reads as TGTGCCAGCTCACCACCCGGGACAGGGGGCGGAGAGACCCAGTACTTC. This encodes CASSPPGTGGGETQYF.

This chain uses TRBV6-6 with TRBJ2-7, with a weak D call TRBD2 (6 bases). This CDR3 has 15 residues. CDR1 is MNHNY, CDR2 SVGAGI, per germline (reference sequence). V was pared by 5 bases and J by 2 bases, with 16 bases between. CDR3 nucleotides: TGTGCCAGCAGTGGGGAGGAGACAGTAGCCTACGAGCAGTACTTC. It codes for CASSGEETVAYEQYF.

This clonotype appeared a few times. This chain joins TRBV7-2 and TRBJ1-1; 7 bases match TRBD1. Looked up from germline, CDR1 is SGHTA and CDR2 is FQGNSA. This CDR3 is 15 amino acids long. Unmatched junction bases numbered 6, after V lost 5 bases and J lost 0 bases. The CDR3 is CASSPRTGLNTEAFF. The DNA for the CDR3 is TGTGCCAGCAGCCCCAGGACAGGATTGAACACTGAAGCTTTCTTT.

The rearrangement uses TRBV6-5 and TRBJ1-2; a weak D match, TRBD1 (6 bases). With 6 bases removed from V and 3 bases from J, the gap between germline ends came to 17 bases. Per the germline V gene, CDR1 is MNHEY and CDR2 is SVGAGI. CDR3 size: 15 residues. CDR3 sequence (DNA): TGTGCCAGCAGCAAGGTCGGACAGTGGGACTATGGCTACACCTTC. This translates into CASSKVGQWDYGYTF.

This sequence joins TRBV10-1 and TRBJ2-4; D is unclear. The germline V and J ends were trimmed by 0 bases and 0 bases, with 12 bases remaining between them. Germline assignment: CDR1 WNHNN and CDR2 SYGVQD (reference sequence). The CDR3 is made up of 17 amino acids. The chain's CDR3 is CASSESTNELAKNIQYF. The CDR3 nucleotides read TGCGCCAGCAGTGAGTCGACGAATGAACTAGCCAAAAACATTCAGTACTTC.

The gene calls are TRBV27 and TRBJ1-5, with 8 bases fitting TRBD1. Trimming cost V 6 bases and J 3 bases; bases outside gene matches: 4. This CDR3 is 14 amino acids long. Germline V gene lookup returns CDR1 MNHEY and CDR2 SMNVEV (reference sequence). Written as DNA, the CDR3 is TGTGCCAGCAGGCCGGACAGGGACAATCAGCCCCAGCATTTT. Amino acid sequence: CASRPDRDNQPQHF.

The chain is built from TRBV10-3 and TRBJ1-4; 7 nucleotides align to TRBD1. The CDR3 is 12 amino acids. The V segment lost 10 bases and the J segment 4 bases; nucleotides outside the gene matches: 3. Germline CDR1 and CDR2: ENHRY and SYGVKD. This CDR3 reads CATQGVNEKLFF. In DNA, the CDR3 is TGTGCCACTCAGGGGGTTAATGAAAAACTGTTTTTT.

This clonotype was seen more than once but under ten times. This chain links TRBV20-1 with TRBJ2-1; D may be TRBD2 (5 bases). The germline V gene has CDR1 DFQATT and CDR2 SNEGSKA (reference sequence). The CDR3 length is 14 residues. V shed 5 bases and J shed 5 bases, with 16 bases lying between them. In DNA form, the CDR3 reads TGCAGTGCTCCGACTGAACCGGGGAACAATGAGCAGTTCTTC. Amino acid sequence: CSAPTEPGNNEQFF.

Ten or more counts support this clonotype. The chain has TRBV7-3 and TRBJ1-2, with D possibly matching TRBD1 (5 bases). The CDR3 spans 13 residues. Germline-derived CDR1 and CDR2 are SGHTA and FQGTGA. Trimming cost V 3 bases and J 4 bases, with 9 bases left between them. CDR3 bases: TGTGCCAGCAGCTTCGACAGTGGCTATGGCTACACCTTC. Protein: CASSFDSGYGYTF.

This clonotype was seen only a few times. The chain recombines TRBV6-5 with TRBJ2-5, with D possibly called TRBD1 or TRBD2 (5 bases each). Germline-derived CDR1 and CDR2 are MNHEY and SVGAGI. V shed 5 bases and J shed 12 bases, with 16 bases lying between them. This CDR3 has 12 residues. The CDR3 loop reads CASSGARYGEYF. CDR3 coding DNA: TGTGCCAGCAGTGGGGCTAGGTACGGGGAGTACTTC.

The chain links TRBV28 to TRBJ1-1; D is unclear. Germline lookup yields CDR1 MDHEN and CDR2 SYDVKM. The CDR3 consists of 11 residues. CDR3 protein: CAWGGGTEAFF. DNA of the CDR3: TGTGCTTGGGGTGGAGGGACTGAAGCTTTCTTT.

There are many counts of this clonotype. The chain carries TRBV24-1 and TRBJ2-7; 8 nucleotides line up with TRBD1. Germline CDR1 is KGHDR and CDR2 is SFDVKD. V was clipped by 3 bases and J by 4 bases; unmatched bases: 7. This CDR3 is 15 amino acids long. CDR3 in DNA: TGTGCCACCAGTGATCCTGGACAGGGTATATACGAGCAGTACTTC. Its translation: CATSDPGQGIYEQYF.

The chain combines TRBV4-3 with TRBJ1-6, with 9 bases fitting TRBD1. The CDR3 runs to 16 residues. V trimming: 5 bases; J trimming: 8 bases; junction bases outside the gene matches: 10. Germline loops: CDR1 LGHNA, CDR2 YSLEER. The CDR3 here is CASSGTGTTWDSPLHF. The CDR3 region has the DNA TGCGCCAGCAGCGGGACAGGGACCACTTGGGATTCACCCCTCCACTTT.

This clonotype has at least ten counts. The chain couples TRBV28 to TRBJ2-3; a weak D match, TRBD2 (5 bases). Trimming removed 5 bases at V and 1 base at J, with 13 bases between. Germline loops: CDR1 MDHEN, CDR2 SYDVKM. The CDR3 runs 15 residues. Here the CDR3 reads CASSPNTGGTDTQYF. The CDR3 DNA is TGTGCCAGCAGTCCTAACACCGGGGGCACAGATACGCAGTATTTT. The variable domain in full, with the rest retrieved from reference TRBV28 and TRBJ2-3, is DVKVTQSSRYLVKRTGEKVFLECVQDMDHENMFWYRQDPGLGLRLIYFSYDVKMKEKGDIPEGYSVSREKKERFSLILESASTNQTSMYLCASSPNTGGTDTQYFGPGTRLTVL.

The genes are TRBV20-1 and TRBJ1-6; no definite D call. In germline, CDR1 is DFQATT, CDR2 SNEGSKA (reference sequence). This CDR3 is 12 amino acids long. V lost 3 bases and J lost 7, with 7 bases in between. The CDR3, as DNA: TGCAGTGCTAGTCCTAAGAATTCACCCCTCCACTTT. Protein: CSASPKNSPLHF.

Concerning this clonotype: One end of the junction fails to match germline, which may point to a read error. The J gene is TRBJ1-1, the V gene TRBV18; tentatively, D is TRBD1 (5 bases). This CDR3 has 16 residues. Germline loops: CDR1 KGHSH, CDR2 LQKENI. The CDR3 here is CASSPARQLTNTEAFF. DNA for the CDR3: TGTGCCAGCTCACCTGCGAGACAGCTGACGAACACTGAAGCTTTTTTT.

This sequence joins TRBV20-1 and TRBJ1-1, with D tentatively TRBD1 (6 bases). Trimming removed 3 bases from V and 1 base from J, with 12 bases in between. The germline CDR1 and CDR2 sequences are DFQATT and SNEGSKA (reference sequence). The CDR3 spans 14 residues. The CDR3 sequence: CSARKGGQNTEAFF. CDR3 sequence (DNA): TGCAGTGCTAGGAAGGGGGGCCAGAACACTGAAGCTTTCTTT.

This clonotype was found many times. This chain connects TRBV7-9 to TRBJ1-5; possible D gene TRBD1, 5 bases. Germline CDR1 SEHNR, CDR2 FQNEAQ (reference sequence). The V and J ends lost 4 bases and 3 bases respectively, with 10 bases between them. The CDR3 spans 14 residues. This chain's CDR3 is CASSSTGNNQPQHF. The CDR3 DNA follows: TGTGCCAGCAGCTCTACAGGAAACAATCAGCCCCAGCATTTT.

This clonotype was picked up a small number of times. The chain is built from TRBV29-1 and TRBJ1-1, with D unclear. Trimming took 6 bases from V and 3 from J, leaving 11 bases between them. Germline values: CDR1 SQVTM, CDR2 ANQGSEA. This CDR3 contains 12 residues. CDR3 loop: CSVLEDHTEAFF. The CDR3 DNA reads as TGCAGCGTCCTCGAGGATCACACTGAAGCTTTCTTT.

The rearrangement links TRBV29-1 to TRBJ2-7, with a weak D call TRBD1 (7 bases). V was cut by 2 bases and J by 1 base, with 9 bases left in between. Germline V gene lookup returns CDR1 SQVTM and CDR2 ANQGSEA. This CDR3 spans 13 amino acids. CDR3 protein: CSVEQGGSYEQYF. CDR3 nucleotide sequence: TGCAGCGTTGAACAGGGGGGATCCTACGAGCAGTACTTC.

This clonotype was observed a few times. The rearrangement uses TRBV6-2 or TRBV6-3 and TRBJ1-3; D is unresolved. Germline V gene sequence: CDR1 MNHEY, CDR2 SVGEGT. The CDR3 extends over 15 amino acids. V lost 5 bases and J 2 bases, leaving 13 bases between the germline ends. CDR3 bases: TGTGCCAGCAGTGGTCCGCGGAAAACTGGAAACACCATATATTTT. Residues: CASSGPRKTGNTIYF.